The 7 T cell receptor beta chains given below trace back to one sample, sequenced in a study of cytomegalovirus exposure and HLA in healthy donors. PCR employed 60 Vbeta and 13 Jbeta primers. Method: immunoSEQ multiplex PCR; TCRdb's copy keeps in-frame clones and lacks some. The table records some 190,000 clones, 76% of them present only once. Sequencing was carried out using PBMCs. The source is a woman between 25 and 40 years old in good health and CMV-seropositive.

V usage is TRBV18 and J usage is TRBJ1-5, with D unresolved. Trimming removed 2 bases at V and 1 base at J, with 15 bases between. Germline CDR1 reads KGHSH; CDR2 reads LQKENI. This CDR3 is 17 amino acids long. In DNA form, the CDR3 reads TGTGCCAGCTCACCAAAGATGACACCTCAAAGCAATCAGCCCCAGCATTTT. Residues: CASSPKMTPQSNQPQHF.

V and J are TRBV6-5 and TRBJ2-2; a weak D match, TRBD1 (5 bases). CDR3 length: 14 amino acids. Trimming removed 7 bases from V and 0 bases from J, with 9 bases in between. From germline, CDR1 is MNHEY and CDR2 SVGAGI. The CDR3 sequence is CASTRDSNTGELFF. CDR3 sequence (DNA): TGTGCCAGCACCAGGGATTCGAACACCGGGGAGCTGTTTTTT.

This chain connects TRBV23-1 to TRBJ2-1; TRBD1 matches at 7 bases. TRBV23-1 is placed among ORFs of uncertain function. CDR3 length: 16 residues. Losses at the gene ends were 2 bases for V and 5 bases for J; bases not matched to a gene: 9. The CDR3 DNA is TGCGCCAGCAGTCAAGACAGGGACAGCTACCACAATGAGCAGTTCTTC. Its protein product is CASSQDRDSYHNEQFF.

The CDR3 DNA reads TGCGCCAGCAGCCAAGTTTTTGGGGGGGCGGCTGGGGCCAACGTCCTGACTTTC. Its translation is CASSQVFGGAAGANVLTF. The chain links TRBV4-1 to TRBJ2-6; a weak D match, TRBD2 (7 bases). The V end was cut by 1 base, the J end by 2 bases, with 15 bases between. Germline V gene data show CDR1 as MGHRA and CDR2 as YSYEKL. The CDR3 sequence is 18 residues long.

The count of this clone is one. The CDR3 DNA sequence: TGTGCCAGCACGGCAGGGAACAATGAGCAGTTCTTC. Translating gives CASTAGNNEQFF. The chain carries TRBV6-6 and TRBJ2-1; D perhaps matches TRBD1 (5 bases). CDR3 length: 12 amino acids. Germline CDR1 and CDR2: MNHNY and SVGAGI (reference sequence). V was shortened by 7 bases and J by 5 bases, with 9 bases between the two germline ends.

The chain carries TRBV4-3 and TRBJ1-5; 7 nucleotides match TRBD1. The germline V gene has CDR1 LGHNA and CDR2 YSLEER. The trim removed 1 base at V and 1 base at J, leaving 4 bases unmatched. The CDR3 covers 16 residues. The DNA of the CDR3 is TGCGCCAGCAGCCAAGGGGCGACAGGGAGCAATCAGCCCCAGCATTTT. Protein: CASSQGATGSNQPQHF.

The gene calls are TRBV10-1 and TRBJ2-1; D is unresolved. The germline CDR1 and CDR2 sequences are WNHNN and SYGVQD (reference sequence). V was clipped by 3 bases and J by 2 bases, with 2 bases between them. This CDR3 is 12 amino acids long. For the CDR3, the DNA is TGCGCCAGCAGTGACACCTACAATGAGCAGTTCTTC. As protein: CASSDTYNEQFF.